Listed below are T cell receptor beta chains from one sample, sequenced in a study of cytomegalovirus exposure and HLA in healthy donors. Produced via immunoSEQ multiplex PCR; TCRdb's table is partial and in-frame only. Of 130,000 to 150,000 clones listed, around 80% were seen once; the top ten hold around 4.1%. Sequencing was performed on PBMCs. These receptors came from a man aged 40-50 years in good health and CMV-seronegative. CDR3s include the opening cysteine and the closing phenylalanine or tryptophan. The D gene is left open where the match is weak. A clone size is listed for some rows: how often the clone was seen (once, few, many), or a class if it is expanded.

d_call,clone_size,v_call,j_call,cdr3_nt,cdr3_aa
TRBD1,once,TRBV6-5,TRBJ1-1,TGTGCCAGCAGAAGGACAGGAATCGCTGAAGCTTTCTTT,CASRRTGIAEAFF
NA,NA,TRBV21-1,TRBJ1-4,TGTGCCAGCAGAGGGCAGGGTGGAGATGAGGAAAAACTGTTTTTT,CASRGQGGDEEKLFF
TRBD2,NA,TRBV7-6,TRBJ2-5,TGTGCCCACCAGGCGGGGGAAGAGACCCAGTACTTC,CAHQAGEETQYF
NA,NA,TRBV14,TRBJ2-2,TGTGCCAGCAGCCTTAGAGGGGGACCAAAGACCGGGGAGCTGTTTTTT,CASSLRGGPKTGELFF
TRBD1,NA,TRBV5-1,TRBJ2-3,TGCGCCAGCAGGGGACAGGGGGTCACAGATACGCAGTATTTT,CASRGQGVTDTQYF
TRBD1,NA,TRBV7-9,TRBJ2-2,TGTGCCAGCAGAGAACCGGGACAGGGAACCGGGGAGCTGTTTTTT,CASREPGQGTGELFF
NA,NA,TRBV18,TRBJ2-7,TGTGCCAGCTCACCACGTAGCTCCGAGCAGTACTTC,CASSPRSSEQYF
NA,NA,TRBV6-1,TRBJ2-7,TGTGCCAGCAGTGAAGCCCAAGACAGGACCTACGAGCAGTACTTC,CASSEAQDRTYEQYF
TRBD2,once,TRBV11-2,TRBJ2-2,TGTGCCAGCAGCTTAGTGGGTAGCGGGGTTTCTATCACCGGGGAGCTGTTTTTT,CASSLVGSGVSITGELFF
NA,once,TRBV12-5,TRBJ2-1,TGTGCTAGTGGCCCCGGCGGGCCCTACAATGAGCAGTTCTTC,CASGPGGPYNEQFF
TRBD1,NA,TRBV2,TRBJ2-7,TGTGCCAGCATAGACAGGGCCTACGAGCAGTACTTC,CASIDRAYEQYF
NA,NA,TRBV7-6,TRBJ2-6,TGTGCCAGCAGCTCAGGGGGGCAGATCTCTGGGGCCAACGTCCTGACTTTC,CASSSGGQISGANVLTF
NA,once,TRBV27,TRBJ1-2,TGTGCCAGCAGACGTATCGCGAGCTATGGCTACACCTTC,CASRRIASYGYTF
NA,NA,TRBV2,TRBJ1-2,TGTGCCAGCACCGAACAGGTACTGGGAGGCTACACCTTC,CASTEQVLGGYTF
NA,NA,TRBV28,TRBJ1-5,TGTGCCACCAAGCTAAGCAATCAGCCCCAGCATTTT,CATKLSNQPQHF
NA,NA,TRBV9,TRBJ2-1,TGTGCCAGCAGCGTAGGGGGGCCGTCCTACAATGAGCAGTTCTTC,CASSVGGPSYNEQFF
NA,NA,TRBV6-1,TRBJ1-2,TGTGCCGGACAGTACTATGGCTACACCTTC,CAGQYYGYTF
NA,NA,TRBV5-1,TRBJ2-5,TGCGCCAGCAGCTCCCAGGGACAAGAGACCCAGTACTTC,CASSSQGQETQYF
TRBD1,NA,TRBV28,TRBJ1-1,TGTGCCAGCAGACTCACAGGGGGGGCTATTGAAGCTTTCTTT,CASRLTGGAIEAFF
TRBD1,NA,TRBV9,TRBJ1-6,TGTGCCAGCAGCCCCCAGGGGGCTTCACCCCTCCACTTT,CASSPQGASPLHF
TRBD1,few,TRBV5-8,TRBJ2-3,TGTGCCAGCAGCTTACGGACAGGTTTCACAGATACGCAGTATTTT,CASSLRTGFTDTQYF
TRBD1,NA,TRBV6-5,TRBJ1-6,TGTGCCAGCAGCCCGGGACAGGGGAATTCACCCCTCCACTTT,CASSPGQGNSPLHF
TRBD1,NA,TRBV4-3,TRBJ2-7,TGCGCCAGCAGCCAAGCCCAGGGGGCCCACGAGCAGTACTTC,CASSQAQGAHEQYF
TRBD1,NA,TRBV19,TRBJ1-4,TGTGCCAGTAGTATAGCGAACCCGGGACAGGGTGGCGAAAAACTGTTTTTT,CASSIANPGQGGEKLFF